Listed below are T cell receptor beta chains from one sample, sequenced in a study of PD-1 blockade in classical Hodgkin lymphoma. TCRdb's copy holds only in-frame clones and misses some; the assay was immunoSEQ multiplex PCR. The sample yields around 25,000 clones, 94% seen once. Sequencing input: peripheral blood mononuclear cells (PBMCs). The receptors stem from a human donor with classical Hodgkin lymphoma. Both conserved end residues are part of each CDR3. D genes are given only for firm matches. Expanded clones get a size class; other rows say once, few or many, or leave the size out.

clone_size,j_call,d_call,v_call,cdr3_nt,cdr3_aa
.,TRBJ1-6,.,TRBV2,TGTGCCAGCAGTGAAGCAGACCCGCTCCTTAATTCACCCCTCCACTTT,CASSEADPLLNSPLHF
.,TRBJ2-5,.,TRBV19,TGTGCCAGTAGGGACCCAGGCCTCACCCAGTACTTC,CASRDPGLTQYF
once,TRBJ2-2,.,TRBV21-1,TGTGCCAGCAGCAAACCCAAGCGGAACACCGGGGAGCTGTTTTTT,CASSKPKRNTGELFF
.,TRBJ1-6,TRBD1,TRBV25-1,TGTGCCAGCAGGGAGACAGGGGTTTTTAATTCACCCCTCCACTTT,CASRETGVFNSPLHF
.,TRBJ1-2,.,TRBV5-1,TGCGCCAGCAGCTTGGCCAGACAGGAGCATGGCTACACCTTC,CASSLARQEHGYTF
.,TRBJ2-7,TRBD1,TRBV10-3,TGTGCCACCCTGGGACAGGGGCTGGGTGAGCAGTACTTC,CATLGQGLGEQYF
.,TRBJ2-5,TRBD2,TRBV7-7,TGTGCCAGCAGCCTGACTAGCCGGGAGACCCAGTACTTC,CASSLTSRETQYF
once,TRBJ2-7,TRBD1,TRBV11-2,TGTGCCAGCAGCCGATCTGGACAGGGTTCGCCCTACGAGCAGTACTTC,CASSRSGQGSPYEQYF
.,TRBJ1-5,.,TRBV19,TGTGCCAGTAGAGACCTCGCTGGTCAGCCCCAGCATTTT,CASRDLAGQPQHF
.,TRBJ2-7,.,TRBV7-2,TGTGCCAGCAGCCCGTCCCTTTACGAGCAGTACTTC,CASSPSLYEQYF
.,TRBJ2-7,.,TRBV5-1,TGCGCCAGCAGCTTGGCCAGGGGAACGTACGAGCAGTACTTC,CASSLARGTYEQYF
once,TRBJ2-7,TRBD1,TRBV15,TGTGCCACCAGCAGAAACAGGGGCTACGAGCAGTACTTC,CATSRNRGYEQYF
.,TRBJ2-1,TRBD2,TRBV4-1,TGCGCCAGCAGCCAAGGGACTAGCGGGAGGGCCTTCTACAATGAGCAGTTCTTC,CASSQGTSGRAFYNEQFF
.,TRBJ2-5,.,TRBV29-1,TGCAGCGTTGGGGCGGCCCAAGAGACCCAGTACTTC,CSVGAAQETQYF
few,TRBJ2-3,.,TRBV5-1,TGCGCCAGCAGCCAAACGTGGGGGACAGATACGCAGTATTTT,CASSQTWGTDTQYF
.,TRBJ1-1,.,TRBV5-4,TGTGCCAGCAGCTTAGGCGTGATTCCCACTGAAGCTTTCTTT,CASSLGVIPTEAFF
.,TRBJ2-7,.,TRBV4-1,TGCGCCAGCAGCCACGCGCAAGCGGACGTCTGGGGGCAGGGGTCCCACGAGCAGTACTTC,CASSHAQADVWGQGSHEQYF
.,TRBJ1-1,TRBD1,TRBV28,TGTGCCATTTCAGGGGGAGCAAGCACTGAAGCTTTCTTT,CAISGGASTEAFF
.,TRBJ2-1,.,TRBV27,TGTGCCAGCAGTGAGGGTCGGTTAGGTGGTTACAATGAGCAGTTCTTC,CASSEGRLGGYNEQFF
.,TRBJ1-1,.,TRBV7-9,TGTGCCAGCAGCTTAGGTACGGCGCACACTGAAGCTTTCTTT,CASSLGTAHTEAFF
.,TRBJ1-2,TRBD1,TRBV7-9,TGTGCCAGCAGCTTCGACCAGACAGGGGAAGGCTACACCTTC,CASSFDQTGEGYTF
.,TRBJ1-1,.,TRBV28,TGTGCCAGCAGTTTATGGTCTGGGCGGAACATGAACACTGAAGCTTTCTTT,CASSLWSGRNMNTEAFF
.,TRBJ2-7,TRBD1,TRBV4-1,TGCGCCAGCAGCCAAGCAGGGGGACGTTACGAGCAGTACTTC,CASSQAGGRYEQYF
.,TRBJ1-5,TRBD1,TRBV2,TGTGCCAGCAGCGAAACAGGGGATCAGCCCCAGCATTTT,CASSETGDQPQHF
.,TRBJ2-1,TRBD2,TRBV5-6,TGTGCCAGCAGCCAAGGACTAGCGGCTAACAATGAGCAGTTCTTC,CASSQGLAANNEQFF
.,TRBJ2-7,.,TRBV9,TGTGCCAGCAGCGTCGCAACAAGCACCTACGAGCAGTACTTC,CASSVATSTYEQYF
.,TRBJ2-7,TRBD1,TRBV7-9,TGTGCCAGCAGCTTACAGGGGGACGAGCAGTACTTC,CASSLQGDEQYF
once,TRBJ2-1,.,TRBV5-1,TGCGCCAGCAGCTCCGGACCGACCCAGGAGCAGTTCTTC,CASSSGPTQEQFF
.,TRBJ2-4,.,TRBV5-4,TGTGCCAGCAGCAACCCGGGACTGGACATTCAGTACTTC,CASSNPGLDIQYF
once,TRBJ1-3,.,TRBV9,TGTGCCAGCAGTCATCACAGGGATGGCTCTGGAAACACCATATATTTT,CASSHHRDGSGNTIYF
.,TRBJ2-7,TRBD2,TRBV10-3,TGTGCCACCGGACTAGCGGGAGGAGAGCAGTACTTC,CATGLAGGEQYF
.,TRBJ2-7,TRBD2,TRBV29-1,TGCAGCGCCGCAAGGCTAGCGGGTCACCACGAGCAGTACTTC,CSAARLAGHHEQYF
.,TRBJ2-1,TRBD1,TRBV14,TGTGCCAGCAGCCAAGACGGACAGGGATACAATGAGCAGTTCTTC,CASSQDGQGYNEQFF
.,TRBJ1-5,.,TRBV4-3,TGCGCCAGCAGCCAAGATCTGAGCGGAGGAACTAGCAATCAGCCCCAGCATTTT,CASSQDLSGGTSNQPQHF
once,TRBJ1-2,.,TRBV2,TGTGCCAGCAGTGAGTATTCCACTCGGAGCCCCTATGGCTACACCTTC,CASSEYSTRSPYGYTF
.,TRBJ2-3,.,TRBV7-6,TGTGCCAGCAGCTCGGCCCTCTTGAATACGCAGTATTTT,CASSSALLNTQYF
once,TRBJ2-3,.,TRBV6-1,TGTGCCAGCAGGCCGGGACTGAGCACAGATACGCAGTATTTT,CASRPGLSTDTQYF
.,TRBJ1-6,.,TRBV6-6,TGTGCCAGCAGTTACACGGGCTCACCCCTCCACTTT,CASSYTGSPLHF
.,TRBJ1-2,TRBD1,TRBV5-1,TGCGCCAGCAGCTTGGACAGGGGCCATGGCTACACCTTC,CASSLDRGHGYTF
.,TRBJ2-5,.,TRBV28,TGTGCCAGCAGTTTGGCCCGACGGGGGACAGAGACCCAGTACTTC,CASSLARRGTETQYF
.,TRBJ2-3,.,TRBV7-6,TGTGCCAGCAGCTTGGGGGGTTCCGATGGAGATACGCAGTATTTT,CASSLGGSDGDTQYF
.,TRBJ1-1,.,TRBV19,TGTGCCAGTAGGAAGCCCCAGATGAACACTGAAGCTTTCTTT,CASRKPQMNTEAFF
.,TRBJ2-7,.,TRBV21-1,TGTGCCAGCAGCAAGCAGGTTCGCGAGCAGTACTTC,CASSKQVREQYF
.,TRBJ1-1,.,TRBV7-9,TGTGCCAGCAGCTTACCCGACATCTCATCTGAAGCTTTCTTT,CASSLPDISSEAFF
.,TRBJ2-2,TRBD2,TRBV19,TGTGCCAGTAGTAGCCCCCCCTGGACTAGCGGGAGGGGGAACACCGGGGAGCTGTTTTTT,CASSSPPWTSGRGNTGELFF
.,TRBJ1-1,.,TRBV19,TGTGCCAGTAGTGTCAGGAGTTTGAACACTGAAGCTTTCTTT,CASSVRSLNTEAFF
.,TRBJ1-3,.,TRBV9,TGTGCCAGCAGCGCAGCCGGGGGCTCTGGAAACACCATATATTTT,CASSAAGGSGNTIYF
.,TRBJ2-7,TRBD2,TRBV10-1,TGCGCCAGCAGTCATGCGGGAGAGTACGAGCAGTACTTC,CASSHAGEYEQYF
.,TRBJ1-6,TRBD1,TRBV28,TGTGCCACCAAAGAGATCAGGGGGTCACCCCTCCACTTT,CATKEIRGSPLHF
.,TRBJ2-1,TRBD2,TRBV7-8,TGTGCCAGCAGCCCACGGCCAGCGGGAGTCAATGAGCAGTTCTTC,CASSPRPAGVNEQFF
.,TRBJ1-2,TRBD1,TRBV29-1,TGCAGCGTTGAAGGACAGGGGGTGGTCTATGGCTACACCTTC,CSVEGQGVVYGYTF
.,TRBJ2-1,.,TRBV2,TGTGCCAGCAGTCCCCTCTATGAGCAGTTCTTC,CASSPLYEQFF
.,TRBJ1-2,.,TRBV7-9,TGTGCCAGCAGTTTGGGACCTAACTATGGCTACACCTTC,CASSLGPNYGYTF
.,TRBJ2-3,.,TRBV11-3,TGTGCCAGCAGCACCCGGAAAACAGATACGCAGTATTTT,CASSTRKTDTQYF
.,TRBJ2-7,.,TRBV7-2,TGTGCCAGCAGCTTCCGGGGGGCGAGGGAGCAGTACTTC,CASSFRGAREQYF
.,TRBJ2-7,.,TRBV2,TGTGCCAGCAGTGGCAGGGAGGACTACGAGCAGTACTTC,CASSGREDYEQYF
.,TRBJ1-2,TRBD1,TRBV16,TGTGCCAGCAGCCCCACGGGACAGGGGGGATATGGCTACACCTTC,CASSPTGQGGYGYTF
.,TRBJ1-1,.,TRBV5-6,TGTGCCAGCAGTCAACTCGGGACGGCGAACACTGAAGCTTTCTTT,CASSQLGTANTEAFF
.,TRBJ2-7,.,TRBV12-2,TGTGCAAGTCGCTTAGATGACGAGCAGTACTTC,CASRLDDEQYF
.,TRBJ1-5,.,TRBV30,TGTGCCTGGAGTGTGGGCCAGGGGCAGCCCCAGCATTTT,CAWSVGQGQPQHF